Below are 10 T cell receptor beta chains sequenced from a single sample in a study of T cell changes during pregnancy in multiple sclerosis. The protocol was immunoSEQ multiplex PCR, while the TCRdb copy is restricted to in-frame clones and leaves out a portion. The sample includes approximately 30,000 clones, 89% of them seen just once. Sequencing was performed on CD8+ T cells from peripheral blood mononuclear cells, taken in the second trimester of pregnancy. Every receptor here comes from a female donor with multiple sclerosis, enrolled in a pregnancy study.

Written as DNA, the CDR3 is TGTGCCAGCAGCCCCCTCCTAGTAAACAATGAGCAGTTCTTC. It codes for CASSPLLVNNEQFF. The chain uses TRBV28 and TRBJ2-1; the D is unclear. Trimming pared 6 bases from V and 5 bases from J, leaving 14 bases between. Germline V gene lookup returns CDR1 MDHEN and CDR2 SYDVKM. The CDR3 spans 14 residues.

The rearrangement joins TRBV2 to TRBJ1-1; tentative D call: TRBD1 (6 bases). Looked up from germline, CDR1 is SNHLY and CDR2 is FYNNEI. This CDR3 spans 15 amino acids. Trimming removed 1 base from V and 5 bases from J, with 14 bases in between. Here the CDR3 DNA reads TGTGCCAGCAGTGAAGAGGTGGGGGCGCGAACTGAAGCTTTCTTT. Amino acids: CASSEEVGARTEAFF.

The chain recombines TRBV27 with TRBJ2-7; TRBD1 agrees at 8 bases. Germline CDR1 is MNHEY and CDR2 is SMNVEV (reference sequence). There are 17 residues in the CDR3. Trimming cost V 0 bases and J 7 bases; bases outside gene matches: 14. The CDR3 coding sequence is TGTGCCAGCAGTTTATCGAGAAAGGTGGCAGGGGGCAATGAGCAGTACTTC. It translates to CASSLSRKVAGGNEQYF.

This clone was recorded once. J is TRBJ1-4 and V is TRBV7-8; D uncertain. Germline-derived CDR1 and CDR2 are SGHVS and FQNEAQ. There are 16 residues in the CDR3. V lost 1 base and J lost 5, with 14 bases in between. The CDR3 here is CASSLEGRYINEKLFF. In DNA, the CDR3 is TGTGCCAGCAGCTTAGAAGGGAGATATATAAATGAAAAACTGTTTTTT.

CDR3 residues: CASSLGGDSSQPQHF. CDR3 coding DNA: TGTGCCAGCAGCTTAGGCGGGGACAGTAGCCAGCCCCAGCATTTT. This sequence joins TRBV13 and TRBJ1-5, with 7 nucleotides matching TRBD1. The CDR3 totals 15 residues. V dropped 0 bases and J dropped 7; count of bases not matched to a gene: 6. CDR1 is PRHDT, CDR2 FYEKMQ, per germline (reference sequence).

The genes are TRBV9 and TRBJ2-3; TRBD1 agrees at 7 bases. V dropped 3 bases and J dropped 0; count of bases not matched to a gene: 7. Germline loops: CDR1 SGDLS, CDR2 YYNGEE. This CDR3 spans 16 amino acids. The CDR3 sequence is CASSARQGISTDTQYF. The CDR3 region has the DNA TGTGCCAGCAGCGCCCGACAGGGAATTAGCACAGATACGCAGTATTTT.

The chain combines TRBV2 with TRBJ2-3, with TRBD2 identical over 7 bases. Looked up from germline, CDR1 is SNHLY and CDR2 is FYNNEI. This CDR3 is 17 amino acids long. Losses at the gene ends were 8 bases for V and 0 bases for J; bases not matched to a gene: 14. The CDR3, as DNA: TGTGCCAGCGCGGGGCTTAGCGGGCTTAGGAGCACAGATACGCAGTATTTT. Translating gives CASAGLSGLRSTDTQYF. The full variable domain, with the rest looked up from reference TRBV2 and TRBJ2-3, is EPEVTQTPSHQVTQMGQEVILRCVPISNHLYFYWYRQILGQKVEFLVSFYNNEISEKSEIFDDQFSVERPDGSNFTLKIRSTKLEDSAMYFCASAGLSGLRSTDTQYFGPGTRLTVL.

V usage is TRBV5-4 and J usage is TRBJ2-7, with 13 bases that match TRBD2. Germline V gene data show CDR1 as SGHNT and CDR2 as YYREEE (reference sequence). Unmatched junction bases numbered 6, after V lost 2 bases and J lost 4 bases. The CDR3 totals 16 residues. The CDR3 DNA sequence: TGTGCCAGCAGCTTAACGCCACTAGCGGGGGGGTACGAGCAGTACTTC. This translates into CASSLTPLAGGYEQYF. Combining the CDR3 with reference TRBV5-4 and TRBJ2-7 gives the whole variable domain ETGVTQSPTHLIKTRGQQVTLRCSSQSGHNTVSWYQQALGQGPQFIFQYYREEENGRGNFPPRFSGLQFPNYSSELNVNALELDDSALYLCASSLTPLAGGYEQYFGPGTRLTVT.

This sequence joins TRBV15 and TRBJ1-6, with a possible D match to TRBD1 (6 bases). V lost 7 bases and J 5 bases, leaving 12 bases between the germline ends. Per germline, CDR1 LNHNV and CDR2 YYDKDF (reference sequence). This CDR3 comprises 14 residues. CDR3 amino acids: CATTRTANNSPLHF. The CDR3, as DNA: TGTGCCACCACCAGGACAGCAAATAATTCACCCCTCCACTTT.

A few counts support this clone. The V and J genes are TRBV6-7 and TRBJ2-5, with 7 bases that match TRBD2. TRBV6-7 is assigned to the ORF class and has an uncertain function. V shed 6 bases and J 2 bases; nucleotides not matched to a gene: 0. The CDR3 runs to 12 residues. In DNA form, the CDR3 reads TGTGCCAGCAGGGGGGGGCAAGAGACCCAGTACTTC. It specifies CASRGGQETQYF.